The clone carrying this T cell receptor beta chain was recorded a few times. This entry belongs to a study of blood T cell repertoires in COVID-19. As for the study in general: Both acute and convalescent COVID-19 samples were obtained from the United States, Italy and Spain. In each case, the material was cDNA or gDNA derived from T cells, B-cell-depleted T cells, or PBMCs.

The CDR3 runs to 15 residues. V gave up 1 base and J gave up 6 bases, with 10 bases separating them. Germline CDR1 reads SGHTA; CDR2 reads FQGNSA. Authors' analysis steps: Nucleated cell number was recorded as an estimate derived from reference gene primer amplification. Assay: immunoSEQ multiplex PCR; the TCRdb copy retains only in-frame clones and omits some. The V and J calls and clone size were taken over from that table, and D and trimming were inferred from the DNA. The table has more than 150,000 clones, approximately 87% seen once. Sequencing input: peripheral blood. The rearrangement joins TRBV7-2 to TRBJ1-6, with D possibly being TRBD1 (5 bases). This receptor was identified in a man aged 35-49 years with active or convalescent COVID-19. The CDR3 nucleotides read TGTGCCAGCAGCTTAGTGGGGCAGGGTAATTCACCCCTCCACTTT. Translation: CASSLVGQGNSPLHF. Full variable domain (rest looked up from reference TRBV7-2 and TRBJ1-6): GAGVSQSPSNKVTEKGKDVELRCDPISGHTALYWYRQSLGQGLEFLIYFQGNSAPDKSGLPSDRFSAERTGGSVSTLTIQRTQQEDSAVYLCASSLVGQGNSPLHFGNGTRLTVT.